Listed below are T cell receptor beta chains from one sample, sequenced in a study of early T cells in non-severe SARS-CoV-2 infection. MiXCR, run by TCRdb on the 5' RACE reads, gives a single entry per CDR3 protein. The table records roughly 50,000 distinct CDR3 sequences, over 7.5% of them present only once. Sequencing was performed on whole blood. The receptors shown here come from an adult who was a healthcare worker with PCR-confirmed SARS-CoV-2 infection or an uninfected control (not recorded which). The CDR3 runs from the conserved cysteine through the conserved F or W. Fields, in order: clone size, J gene, V gene, CDR3 protein. Not all rows give a size; the values are once, few, many and, for expanded clones, a class.

many | TRBJ2-2 | TRBV27 | CASKPGQENTGELFF
few | TRBJ1-2 | TRBV25-1 | CASSEPGEGYGYTF
many | TRBJ1-2 | TRBV6-1 | CASSDYGYTF
few | TRBJ2-7 | TRBV20-1 | CSATLVGARYEQYF
few | TRBJ2-7 | TRBV7-6 | CASSLLRTGNSYEQYF
few | TRBJ2-7 | TRBV20-1 | CSARNQYEQYF
many | TRBJ2-1 | TRBV11-2 | CASSQGDFLYNEQFF
few | TRBJ2-3 | TRBV12-3/TRBV12-4 | CASSLGDRATDTQYF
many | TRBJ2-1 | TRBV20-1 | CSAISGMSSYNEQFF
many | TRBJ2-1 | TRBV4-1 | CASSQDQYNEQFF
. | TRBJ1-2 | TRBV13 | CASSFTGEAYGYTF
. | TRBJ2-7 | TRBV18 | CASSRQDRGYEQYF
many | TRBJ1-3 | TRBV25-1 | CASSEPRTGNTIYF
. | TRBJ2-3 | TRBV20-1 | CSARVLWTLSTDTQYF
few | TRBJ1-6 | TRBV27 | CASSSGTGDNSPLHF
few | TRBJ1-4 | TRBV7-2 | CASSSDGGGEKLFF
few | TRBJ2-1 | TRBV19 | CASSIFGGTYNEQFF
many | TRBJ2-2 | TRBV28 | CASSPTGHGITGELFF
many | TRBJ2-1 | TRBV6-6 | CASSYSRSSSYNEQFF
. | TRBJ1-5 | TRBV12-3/TRBV12-4 | CASSPGVKPQHF
. | TRBJ2-6 | TRBV29-1 | CSVSYSGANVLTF
many | TRBJ1-5 | TRBV20-1 | CSAPAQGVARNQPQHF
medium-sized | TRBJ2-3 | TRBV14 | CASSHRTSGSTDTQYF
. | TRBJ2-7 | TRBV29-1 | CSVEVGPEQYF
few | TRBJ1-4 | TRBV3-1 | CASSQDSGNEKLFF
many | TRBJ2-2 | TRBV19 | CASRGAGELFF
many | TRBJ1-1 | TRBV12-3/TRBV12-4 | CASSLDGQANTEAFF
few | TRBJ2-7 | TRBV5-6 | CASSIGLAGVEQYF
. | TRBJ2-5 | TRBV19 | CASLQRLTAQRETQYF
. | TRBJ2-7 | TRBV6-6 | CASSYSPGQGGYEQYF
many | TRBJ2-7 | TRBV20-1 | CSAASPTSGGRYEQYF
few | TRBJ2-5 | TRBV13 | CASSGTGWAEETQYF